These 8 T cell receptor beta chains were all obtained from the same sample, sequenced in a study of blood T cells in healthy people across ages. A second PCR of roughly 7 to 11 cycles used a sample-barcoded 5' primer and a J-beta primer mix. One entry per CDR3 protein, called by TCRdb with MiXCR from the 5' RACE reads. Here the sample spans 700,000 to 950,000 distinct CDR3 sequences, more than 45% being singletons. The sequencing sample was made of blood. These receptors were taken from a man aged 25 to 45 in good health.

This clonotype appeared a few times. V gene TRBV6-5 combines with J gene TRBJ2-3; D gene unclear. This CDR3 is built from 11 residues. Germline V CDR1 and CDR2: MNHEY, SVGAGI. The V and J ends lost 10 bases and 2 bases respectively, with 7 bases between them. The DNA for the CDR3 is TGTGCCACCTATTTCACAGATACGCAGTATTTT. Translation gives CATYFTDTQYF.

The table lists this clonotype with a count of one. The chain joins TRBV6-5 to TRBJ1-5, with 7 positions matching TRBD1. Germline CDR1 MNHEY, CDR2 SVGAGI. The CDR3 loop spans 13 amino acids. V was pared by 6 bases and J by 7 bases, with 6 bases of the junction left unmatched. The CDR3 sequence is CASRQGLGQPQHF. In DNA form, the CDR3 reads TGTGCCAGCAGACAGGGGCTTGGACAGCCCCAGCATTTT.

The CDR3 reads CSVEGDNTEAFF. The CDR3 DNA reads as TGCAGCGTTGAAGGTGATAACACTGAAGCTTTCTTT. The chain recombines TRBV29-1 with TRBJ1-1; D is unresolved. Germline loops: CDR1 SQVTM, CDR2 ANQGSEA. The CDR3 totals 12 residues. V lost 1 base, J lost 2 bases, and 5 bases lay in between.

The chain links TRBV4-2 to TRBJ1-2; possibly TRBD1 for D (5 bases). Deletions cut 3 bases from V and 3 bases from J, with 11 bases between. The CDR3 has 14 amino acids. The germline CDR1 and CDR2 sequences are LGHNA and YNFKEQ. The CDR3 DNA follows: TGTGCCAGCAGCCAGGCGACAGCTTACTATGGCTACACCTTC. Protein: CASSQATAYYGYTF.

This chain connects TRBV20-1 to TRBJ2-3, with 7 bases identical to TRBD2. V shed 3 bases, J shed 4 bases, and the junction held 7 bases outside the gene matches. This CDR3 contains 14 residues. Looked up from germline, CDR1 is DFQATT and CDR2 is SNEGSKA (reference sequence). In DNA, the CDR3 is TGCAGTGCTAGCTCGGCTAGCGGATCAGATACGCAGTATTTT. Translation gives CSASSASGSDTQYF.

This chain uses TRBV2 with TRBJ2-7; maybe TRBD2 (6 bases). Trimming removed 8 bases at V and 0 bases at J, with 14 bases between. The CDR3 contains 14 residues. Germline V gene lookup returns CDR1 SNHLY and CDR2 FYNNEI. CDR3 protein: CASVEGSHSYEQYF. DNA of the CDR3: TGTGCCAGCGTGGAGGGCAGCCACTCCTACGAGCAGTACTTC.

The table lists this clonotype with a count of one. CDR3 in DNA: TGTGCCAGCAGCTTCCCCATGACCGGGGAGCTGTTTTTT. It specifies CASSFPMTGELFF. The rearrangement links TRBV28 to TRBJ2-2, with D unresolved. V was shortened by 6 bases and J by 5 bases, with 10 bases between the two germline ends. The CDR3 extends over 13 amino acids. CDR1 and CDR2 (germline): MDHEN, SYDVKM.

The CDR3 sequence: CSAVLFKDNEQFF. CDR3 nucleotide sequence: TGCAGTGCCGTTCTTTTTAAGGACAATGAGCAGTTCTTC. This rearrangement joins TRBV20-1 to TRBJ2-1; D gene unclear. Germline CDR1 DFQATT, CDR2 SNEGSKA (reference sequence). CDR3 length: 13 residues. Trimming pared 6 bases from V and 5 bases from J, leaving 14 bases between.